A single T cell receptor beta chain is shown here with its context. V lost 2 bases, J lost 8 bases, and 4 bases stayed unmatched. CDR3 length: 15 residues. Germline V gene lookup returns CDR1 SGDLS and CDR2 YYNGEE. Repertoires were generated with immunoSEQ multiplex PCR, while TCRdb's copy carries only in-frame clones and drops some. Of roughly 23,000 clones detected, roughly nine tenths appear once; the ten largest clones hold around 0.69%. The sample originates from a study of T cell changes during pregnancy in multiple sclerosis. The chain has TRBV9 and TRBJ2-1, with 13 bases lining up with TRBD2. The clonotype originates from a female donor in good health, enrolled as a control in a pregnancy study. Sequencing was performed on CD4+ T cells from peripheral blood mononuclear cells, taken in the third trimester of pregnancy. The CDR3 is CASSVRTSGSHEQFF. CDR3 coding DNA: TGTGCCAGCAGCGTTCGGACTAGCGGGAGCCATGAGCAGTTCTTC.